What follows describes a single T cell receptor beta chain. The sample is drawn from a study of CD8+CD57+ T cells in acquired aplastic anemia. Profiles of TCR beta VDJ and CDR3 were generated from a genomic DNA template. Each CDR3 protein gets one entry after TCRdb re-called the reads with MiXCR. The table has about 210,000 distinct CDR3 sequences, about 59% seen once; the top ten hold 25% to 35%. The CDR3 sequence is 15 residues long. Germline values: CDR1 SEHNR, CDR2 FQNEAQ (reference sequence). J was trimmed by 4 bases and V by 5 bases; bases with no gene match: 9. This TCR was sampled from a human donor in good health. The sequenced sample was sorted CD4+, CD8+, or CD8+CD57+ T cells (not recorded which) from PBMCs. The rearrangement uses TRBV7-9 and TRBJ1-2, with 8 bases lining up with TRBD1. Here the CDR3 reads CASSIGQGSSYGYTF. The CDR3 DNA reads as TGTGCCAGCAGCATCGGACAGGGATCCTCCTATGGCTACACCTTC.